These 7 T cell receptor beta chains were all obtained from the same sample, sequenced in a study of shared clonotypes between healthy human individuals. Sequencing was performed with immunoSEQ multiplex PCR; in TCRdb, only in-frame clones are kept and a portion is missing. Of about 990,000 clones listed, more than 75% are singletons. Sequences were obtained from memory CD4+ T cells from PBMCs. Stated subset: CD45RA-negative fraction. The receptors come from a man between 18 and 35 years old in good health. Some clones in this sample may be carry-over from other donors' samples.

This clone has only a few counts. Other DNA sequences in this sample translate to the same CDR3. The chain employs TRBV6-5 and TRBJ2-7, with 8 bases lining up with TRBD2. The CDR3 totals 15 residues. Germline trimming cut 6 bases from V and 0 bases from J; bases unmatched to any gene: 7. The germline V gene encodes CDR1 MNHEY and CDR2 SVGAGI. CDR3 protein: CASSRTGTSSYEQYF. As DNA, the CDR3 is TGTGCCAGCAGCCGAACCGGGACTAGCTCCTACGAGCAGTACTTC.

The chain joins TRBV7-2 to TRBJ2-2; 9 bases agree with TRBD1. The CDR3 length is 16 residues. V lost 1 base and J lost 5; bases outside the gene matches: 5. Germline values: CDR1 SGHTA, CDR2 FQGNSA. The CDR3 region is CASSLGRDRVTGELFF. The CDR3 region has the DNA TGTGCCAGCAGCTTAGGAAGGGACAGGGTGACCGGGGAGCTGTTTTTT.

With regard to this clone: A far bigger clonotype differs at one base, so this is likely a read error. The rearrangement links TRBV7-9 to TRBJ2-7, with TRBD1 as a possible D gene (5 bases). CDR1 and CDR2 (germline): SEHNR, FQNEAQ (reference sequence). The CDR3 contains 14 residues. The CDR3 sequence: CACSATQGPYEQYF. The CDR3 nucleotides are TGTGCCTGCAGCGCTACCCAGGGTCCCTACGAGCAGTACTTC.

This chain uses TRBV28 with TRBJ2-1; the match to TRBD2 covers 14 bases. The germline V gene has CDR1 MDHEN and CDR2 SYDVKM. The CDR3 has 14 residues. Trimming took 10 bases from V and 8 from J; bases not matched to a gene: 7. The CDR3 sequence is CATGTSGSVYEQFF. The CDR3 bases are TGTGCCACTGGGACTAGCGGGAGTGTGTATGAGCAGTTCTTC.

The chain uses TRBV11-2 and TRBJ2-1; D may be TRBD2 (5 bases). Germline CDR1 and CDR2: SGHAT and FQNNGV. The CDR3 runs to 14 residues. V was shortened by 2 bases and J by 14 bases, with 19 bases between the two germline ends. The CDR3 loop is CASSLSATTNGEFF. The CDR3 coding sequence is TGTGCCAGCAGCTTATCCGCGACTACCAACGGGGAGTTCTTC.

On this clone: Other DNA sequences within the sample encode an identical CDR3. The rearrangement uses TRBV28 and TRBJ2-7; a weak D match, TRBD1 (6 bases). Between the trimmed V and J ends, which lost 2 bases and 6 bases, there was a span of 8 bases. The CDR3 spans 12 residues. Germline CDR1 is MDHEN and CDR2 is SYDVKM. CDR3 in amino acids: CASSLSRGEQYF. The CDR3 coding sequence is TGTGCCAGCAGTTTAAGCAGGGGCGAGCAGTACTTC.

As concerns this clone: The identical CDR3 is also encoded by other nucleotide sequences in the sample. The V and J genes are TRBV28 and TRBJ2-6; unclear D gene. Germline CDR1 reads MDHEN; CDR2 reads SYDVKM. This CDR3 spans 14 amino acids. Trimming removed 5 bases at V and 0 bases at J, with 5 bases between. The DNA of the CDR3 is TGTGCCAGCAGTAAGAGCTCTGGGGCCAACGTCCTGACTTTC. Its translation: CASSKSSGANVLTF.